A single sample gave rise to the 2 T cell receptor beta chains below, sequenced in a study of T cells in localized non-small cell lung cancer. This table comes from immunoSEQ multiplex PCR, and its TCRdb copy is limited to in-frame clones, with some not included. The table has over 50,000 clones, roughly 90% seen once. The sequencing here drew on peripheral blood, taken before any cancer treatment. The source is a woman aged 35-75 years with stage I lung adenocarcinoma.

The gene calls are TRBV27 and TRBJ2-2; TRBD1 agrees at 7 bases. V gave up 3 bases and J gave up 9 bases; unmatched junction bases: 4. This CDR3 is built from 13 residues. Germline CDR1 and CDR2: MNHEY and SMNVEV (reference sequence). The CDR3 coding sequence is TGTGCCAGCAGTTTTACAGGGGACCGGGAGCTGTTTTTT. Its translation: CASSFTGDRELFF.

The rearrangement links TRBV4-1 to TRBJ1-5; TRBD1 might be the D (5 bases). The CDR3 runs to 16 residues. V lost 4 bases and J lost 2, with 15 bases in between. Germline V CDR1 and CDR2: MGHRA, YSYEKL. CDR3 region: CASSRSGTARNQPQHF. CDR3 sequence (DNA): TGCGCCAGCAGCCGCTCCGGGACGGCTCGCAATCAGCCCCAGCATTTT.